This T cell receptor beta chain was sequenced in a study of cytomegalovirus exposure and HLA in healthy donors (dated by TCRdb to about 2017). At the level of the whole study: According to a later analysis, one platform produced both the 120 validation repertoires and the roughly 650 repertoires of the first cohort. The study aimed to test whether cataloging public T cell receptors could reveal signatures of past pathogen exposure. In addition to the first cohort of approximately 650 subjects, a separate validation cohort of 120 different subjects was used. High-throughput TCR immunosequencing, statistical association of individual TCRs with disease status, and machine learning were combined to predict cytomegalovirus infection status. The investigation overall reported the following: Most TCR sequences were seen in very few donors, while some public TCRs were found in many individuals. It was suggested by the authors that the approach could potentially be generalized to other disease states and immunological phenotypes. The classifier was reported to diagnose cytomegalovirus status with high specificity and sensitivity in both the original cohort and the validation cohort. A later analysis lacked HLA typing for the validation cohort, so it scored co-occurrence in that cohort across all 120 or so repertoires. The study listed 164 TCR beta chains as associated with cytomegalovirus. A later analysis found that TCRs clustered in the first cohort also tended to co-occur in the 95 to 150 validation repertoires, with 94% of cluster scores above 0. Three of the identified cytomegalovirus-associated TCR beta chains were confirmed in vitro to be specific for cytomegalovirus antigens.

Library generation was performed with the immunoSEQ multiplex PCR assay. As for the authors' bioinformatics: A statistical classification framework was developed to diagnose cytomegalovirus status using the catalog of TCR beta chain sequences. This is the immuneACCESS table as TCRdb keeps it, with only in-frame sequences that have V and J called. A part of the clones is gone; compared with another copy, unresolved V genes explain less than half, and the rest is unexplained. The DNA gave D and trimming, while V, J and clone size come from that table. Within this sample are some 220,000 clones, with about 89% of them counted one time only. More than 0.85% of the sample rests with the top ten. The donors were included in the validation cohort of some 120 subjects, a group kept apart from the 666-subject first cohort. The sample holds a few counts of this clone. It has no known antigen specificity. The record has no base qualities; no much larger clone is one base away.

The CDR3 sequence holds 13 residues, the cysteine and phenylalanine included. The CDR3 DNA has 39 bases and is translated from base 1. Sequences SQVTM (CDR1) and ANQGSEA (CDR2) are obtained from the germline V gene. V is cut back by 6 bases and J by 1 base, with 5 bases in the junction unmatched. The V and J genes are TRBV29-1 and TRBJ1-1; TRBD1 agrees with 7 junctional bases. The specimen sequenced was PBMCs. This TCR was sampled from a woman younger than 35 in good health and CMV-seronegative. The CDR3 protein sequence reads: CSVLGGKNTEAFF. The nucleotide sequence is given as TGCAGCGTCCTAGGGGGCAAGAACACTGAAGCTTTCTTT.